What follows are 9 T cell receptor beta chains derived from one specimen sequenced in a study of blood T cell repertoires in COVID-19. Sequencing was performed with immunoSEQ multiplex PCR; in TCRdb, only in-frame clones are kept and a portion is missing. Of 250,000 to 350,000 clones listed, around 83% are singletons. The sample taken for sequencing was peripheral blood. Receptors were obtained from a woman aged 45-60 years with acute or convalescent COVID-19.

The V and J genes are TRBV27 and TRBJ1-1; no reliable D call. This CDR3 contains 14 residues. V lost 4 bases to trimming and J lost 4 bases, with 13 bases between them. Germline lookup yields CDR1 MNHEY and CDR2 SMNVEV (reference sequence). DNA for the CDR3: TGTGCCAGCAGTTCAACCCTCTGGAGCACTGAAGCTTTCTTT. Amino acids: CASSSTLWSTEAFF.

The chain has TRBV27 and TRBJ2-1; 10 bases agree with TRBD2. Losses at the gene ends were 6 bases for V and 14 bases for J; bases not matched to a gene: 7. The CDR3 contains 12 residues. Germline V gives CDR1 MNHEY, CDR2 SMNVEV (reference sequence). The CDR3 is CASSRAGTSEFF. The CDR3 DNA reads TGTGCCAGCAGCCGCGCCGGGACTAGCGAGTTCTTC.

The chain couples TRBV5-1 to TRBJ1-2; the D gene is possibly TRBD1 (6 bases). Germline-derived CDR1 and CDR2 are SGHRS and YFSETQ. Trimming cost V 4 bases and J 1 base, with 14 bases left between them. This CDR3 region has 15 residues. CDR3 sequence (DNA): TGCGCCAGCAGCCAGGGGAGCAACGTTAACTATGGCTACACCTTC. It is translated as CASSQGSNVNYGYTF.

The V gene is TRBV7-2, the J gene TRBJ2-5; 10 bases line up with TRBD2. The CDR3 length is 15 residues. CDR1 is SGHTA, CDR2 FQGNSA, per germline. With 1 base clipped from V and 4 bases from J, the junction kept 3 bases outside the gene matches. This CDR3 reads CASSLVGTSVETQYF. The CDR3 DNA is TGTGCCAGCAGCTTAGTGGGGACTAGCGTAGAGACCCAGTACTTC.

The chain recombines TRBV19 with TRBJ2-3, with 12 bases matching TRBD2. With V trimmed by 4 bases and J by 5 bases, 4 bases remained unmatched. From germline, CDR1 is LNHDA and CDR2 SQIVND (reference sequence). The CDR3 loop spans 15 amino acids. CDR3: CASSRLAGEGDTQYF. For the CDR3, the DNA is TGTGCCAGTAGTAGACTAGCGGGAGAGGGAGATACGCAGTATTTT.

In the case of this clone: The sample carries other DNA sequences with the same CDR3. The chain is built from TRBV3-1 (or the pseudogene TRBV3-2) and TRBJ1-1; D is unresolved. CDR1 LGHDT and CDR2 YNNKEL come from the germline V gene (reference sequence). The CDR3 length is 13 residues. V was pared by 4 bases and J by 1 base, with 7 bases between. CDR3 in amino acids: CASSPRGNTEAFF. DNA of the CDR3: TGTGCCAGCAGCCCCCGCGGGAACACTGAAGCTTTCTTT.

The V gene is TRBV4-2, the J gene TRBJ1-3; no definite D call. CDR1 LGHNA and CDR2 YNFKEQ come from the germline V gene. This CDR3 has 17 residues. Trimming removed 0 bases at V and 0 bases at J, with 12 bases between. CDR3 region: CASSQDRMGSSGNTIYF. The CDR3 bases are TGTGCCAGCAGCCAAGATAGGATGGGGAGCTCTGGAAACACCATATATTTT.

The rearrangement uses TRBV18 and TRBJ2-5; 8 bases line up with TRBD1. With V trimmed by 0 bases and J by 0 bases, 0 bases remained unmatched. The CDR3 sequence is 15 residues long. Looked up from germline, CDR1 is KGHSH and CDR2 is LQKENI. The CDR3 bases are TGTGCCAGCTCACCACCGGACAGGGACCAAGAGACCCAGTACTTC. Its translation: CASSPPDRDQETQYF.

The chain carries TRBV12-3 or TRBV12-4 and TRBJ2-7, with 7 bases that match TRBD1. The CDR3 is 13 residues long. The trim removed 5 bases at V and 4 bases at J, leaving 5 bases unmatched. CDR3 loop: CASSPGQLYEQYF. The CDR3 DNA reads TGTGCCAGCAGTCCGGGACAGCTGTACGAGCAGTACTTC.